Listed here are 7 T cell receptor beta chains from one sample, sequenced in a study of blood T cells in healthy people across ages. Through a sample-barcoded 5' primer and a J-beta primer mix, a second PCR was run for roughly 6 to 11 cycles. Via MiXCR, TCRdb re-called the 5' RACE reads, giving one row per CDR3 protein. Found here are approximately 1,000,000 distinct CDR3 sequences, 40% to 50% of them singletons; the top ten hold approximately 17%. Source material: blood. The receptor set was obtained from a woman aged 60 to 75 in good health.

The chain uses TRBV6-6 and TRBJ2-1; TRBD2 agrees at 14 bases. The germline V gene encodes CDR1 MNHNY and CDR2 SVGAGI (reference sequence). The CDR3 sequence is 16 residues long. V trimming: 2 bases; J trimming: 8 bases; junction bases outside the gene matches: 5. Written as DNA, the CDR3 is TGTGCCAGCAGTTACCCGGGACTAGCGGGAGAAGATGAGCAGTTCTTC. Its protein is CASSYPGLAGEDEQFF.

This clonotype was detected only a few times. The chain uses TRBV20-1 and TRBJ2-4; TRBD1 aligns across 10 bases. The germline CDR1 and CDR2 sequences are DFQATT and SNEGSKA (reference sequence). This CDR3 spans 18 amino acids. After removal of 4 bases from V and 13 bases from J, the junction contained 25 bases not matched to a gene. The CDR3 DNA reads TGCAGTGCTACTTCCCCCCTCCTCCCCGGGACAGGGGTTCAGGAGCAGTACTTC. Its protein is CSATSPLLPGTGVQEQYF.

This chain connects TRBV11-2 to TRBJ2-1; 13 positions agree with TRBD2. Trimming took 4 bases from V and 4 from J; bases not matched to a gene: 4. The CDR3 length is 16 residues. Germline lookup yields CDR1 SGHAT and CDR2 FQNNGV. The CDR3 sequence is CASSSLAGGVYNEQFF. CDR3 sequence (DNA): TGTGCCAGCAGCTCACTAGCGGGAGGGGTGTACAATGAGCAGTTCTTC.

The chain uses TRBV30 and TRBJ2-1, with TRBD2 matching over 12 bases. This CDR3 spans 16 amino acids. V shed 1 base, J shed 6 bases, and the junction held 7 bases outside the gene matches. Germline CDR1 is GTSNPN and CDR2 is SVGIG (reference sequence). This CDR3 is CAWSAIGTSGLNEQFF. For the CDR3, the DNA is TGTGCCTGGAGTGCCATCGGGACTAGCGGGCTCAATGAGCAGTTCTTC.

With respect to this clonotype: The germline gene is not matched at one end of the junction; a read error may be the cause. The rearrangement uses TRBV20-1 and TRBJ2-7, with 11 bases fitting TRBD2. This CDR3 spans 14 amino acids. Germline V gene sequence: CDR1 DFQATT, CDR2 SNEGSKA (reference sequence). This CDR3 reads CNARTSGSPCEQYF. DNA of the CDR3: TGCAATGCTCGTACTAGCGGGAGCCCCTGCGAGCAGTACTTC.

Turning to this clonotype: One junction end does not reproduce the germline sequence, and a read error may be involved. This chain joins TRBV6-6 and TRBJ1-2; D remains unclear. The CDR3 has 14 residues. Germline values: CDR1 MNHNY, CDR2 SVGAGI (reference sequence). CDR3 bases: TGTGCCAGCACCCATCCGCTCGCGAACTATGGCTGCACCTTC. This codes for CASTHPLANYGCTF.

The V and J genes are TRBV20-1 and TRBJ1-3; 9 bases match TRBD1. This CDR3 region has 14 residues. The ends lost 3 bases at V and 1 base at J; junction bases unmatched: 1. The germline V gene encodes CDR1 DFQATT and CDR2 SNEGSKA (reference sequence). CDR3 in amino acids: CSASGTGSGNTIYF. The CDR3 DNA reads as TGCAGTGCTAGTGGGACAGGGTCTGGAAACACCATATATTTT.